Included here is one TCR beta chain sequence, with context. Its antigen is unknown. This sample was included in a study of cytomegalovirus exposure and HLA in healthy donors. PCR was performed using 60 Vbeta and 13 Jbeta primers. This table comes from immunoSEQ multiplex PCR, and its TCRdb copy is limited to in-frame clones, with some not included. The data show 95,000 to 150,000 clones, over 60% seen once. Study outcomes and limitations: Common viral pathogens were later found to be apparently linked to several of the most significant clusters. There were reportedly fewer N-insertions in an Asian-associated ancestry cluster than the approximately 670-donor mean, in a later analysis.

CDR1 is LGHNA and CDR2 is YNFKEQ in the germline V gene. V dropped 2 bases and J dropped 2 bases, with 12 bases sitting between them. There are 15 residues in the CDR3. The specimen was PBMCs. This clonotype originated in a woman aged 40 to 50 in good health and CMV-seropositive. The gene calls are TRBV4-2 and TRBJ1-1; D is ambiguous. This CDR3 reads CASSQHETSNTEAFF. The DNA for the CDR3 is TGTGCCAGCAGCCAACACGAGACATCCAACACTGAAGCTTTCTTT.